This TCR beta chain was found in a study of T cell changes during pregnancy in multiple sclerosis. V gave up 4 bases and J gave up 1 base; unmatched junction bases: 14. Germline-derived CDR1 and CDR2 are MGHRA and YSYEKL. The CDR3 loop spans 19 amino acids. The assay was immunoSEQ multiplex PCR, and TCRdb's table has in-frame clones only and misses some. The sample yields approximately 37,000 clones, 89% seen once. This TCR came from a female donor with multiple sclerosis, enrolled in a pregnancy study. The chain has TRBV4-1 and TRBJ2-4, with TRBD2 matching over 9 bases. Sample: CD4+ T cells from peripheral blood mononuclear cells, taken in the first trimester of pregnancy. The CDR3, as DNA: TGCGCCAGCAGCCCCCCCTTGCGGGAGGGTAGGGGGGCCAAAAACATTCAGTACTTC. Amino acid sequence: CASSPPLREGRGAKNIQYF.